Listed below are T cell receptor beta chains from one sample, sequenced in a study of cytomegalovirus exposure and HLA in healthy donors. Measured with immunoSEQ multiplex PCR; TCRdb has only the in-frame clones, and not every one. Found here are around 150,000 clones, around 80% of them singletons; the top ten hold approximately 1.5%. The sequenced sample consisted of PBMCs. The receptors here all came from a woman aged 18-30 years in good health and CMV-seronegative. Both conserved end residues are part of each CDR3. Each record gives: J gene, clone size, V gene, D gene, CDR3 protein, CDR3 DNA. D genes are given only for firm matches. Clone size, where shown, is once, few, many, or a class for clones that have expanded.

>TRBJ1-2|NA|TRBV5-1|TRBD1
CASSLEASDRSLLGYTF
TGCGCCAGCAGCTTGGAGGCCTCGGACAGGTCGTTGTTGGGCTACACCTTC
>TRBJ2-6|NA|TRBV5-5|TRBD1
CASSLQGIGANVLTF
TGTGCCAGCAGCTTACAGGGGATTGGGGCCAACGTCCTGACTTTC
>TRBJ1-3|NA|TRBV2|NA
CASEGHTGLTAAQHSGNTIYF
TGTGCCAGCGAAGGACACACGGGACTGACAGCAGCCCAGCACTCTGGAAACACCATATATTTT
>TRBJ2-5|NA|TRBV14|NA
CASSRGRQRRAPAQYF
TGTGCCAGCAGCCGCGGTCGACAGCGGAGGGCCCCGGCCCAGTACTTC
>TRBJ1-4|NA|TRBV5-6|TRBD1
CASGRQGDDEKLFF
TGTGCCAGCGGTCGACAGGGTGACGATGAAAAACTGTTTTTT
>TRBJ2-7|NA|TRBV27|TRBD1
CASSSPGQGYEQYF
TGTGCCAGCAGTTCCCCGGGACAGGGCTACGAGCAGTACTTC
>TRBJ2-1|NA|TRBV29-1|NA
CSVRVSSYNEQFF
TGCAGCGTGCGGGTAAGCTCCTACAATGAGCAGTTCTTC
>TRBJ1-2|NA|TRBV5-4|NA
CASTLPVGGSAGYTF
TGTGCCAGCACCTTACCGGTGGGGGGGTCGGCTGGCTACACCTTC
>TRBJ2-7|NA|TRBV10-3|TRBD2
CAISGLAGVGEQYF
TGTGCCATCAGTGGACTAGCGGGGGTCGGAGAGCAGTACTTC
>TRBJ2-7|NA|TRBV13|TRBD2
CASSQGGGLRYEQYF
TGTGCCAGCAGCCAAGGCGGGGGTCTAAGGTACGAGCAGTACTTC
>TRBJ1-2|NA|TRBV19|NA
CASSHRDSYGYTF
TGTGCCAGTAGTCACCGGGACTCCTATGGCTACACCTTC
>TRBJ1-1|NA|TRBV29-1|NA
CSVEGGLATEAFF
TGCAGCGTTGAGGGGGGGTTGGCCACTGAAGCTTTCTTT
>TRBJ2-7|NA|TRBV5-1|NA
CASSLPGTPISYEQYF
TGCGCCAGCAGCTTACCCGGGACACCCATATCCTACGAGCAGTACTTC
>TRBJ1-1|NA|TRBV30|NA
CAWSVRGGIAFF
TGTGCCTGGAGTGTAAGGGGGGGTATCGCTTTCTTT
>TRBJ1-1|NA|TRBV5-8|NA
CASSQSGSRRAFF
TGTGCCAGCAGCCAAAGCGGTTCTCGGAGGGCTTTCTTT
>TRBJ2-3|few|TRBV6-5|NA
CASSYFAGTDTQYF
TGTGCCAGCAGTTACTTTGCGGGTACAGATACGCAGTATTTT
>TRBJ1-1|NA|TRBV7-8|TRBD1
CASSPTRDRVTAEAFF
TGTGCCAGCAGCCCTACCCGGGACAGGGTTACCGCTGAAGCTTTCTTT
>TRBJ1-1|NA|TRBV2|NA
CASEPLIITVNTEAFF
TGTGCCAGCGAGCCCCTTATAATAACGGTGAACACTGAAGCTTTCTTT
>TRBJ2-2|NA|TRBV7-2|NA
CASSLAKFSQGYTGELFF
TGTGCCAGCAGCTTAGCCAAGTTCAGTCAGGGGTACACCGGGGAGCTGTTTTTT
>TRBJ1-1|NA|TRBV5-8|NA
CASSTGYGNTEAFF
TGTGCCAGCAGTACAGGATACGGGAACACTGAAGCTTTCTTT
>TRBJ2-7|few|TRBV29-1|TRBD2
CSVRAGGPLEQYF
TGCAGCGTACGAGCGGGGGGGCCGCTCGAGCAGTACTTC
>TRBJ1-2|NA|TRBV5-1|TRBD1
CASSPGQGARGYTF
TGCGCCAGCAGTCCTGGCCAGGGGGCAAGGGGCTACACCTTC
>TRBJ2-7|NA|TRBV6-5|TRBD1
CASSRKGTGTYEQYF
TGTGCCAGCAGTCGGAAAGGGACAGGAACCTACGAGCAGTACTTC
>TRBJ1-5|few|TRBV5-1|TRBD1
CASSLEGAHQPQHF
TGCGCCAGCAGCTTAGAGGGGGCTCATCAGCCCCAGCATTTT
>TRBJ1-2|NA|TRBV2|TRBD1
CASSESLGTEKYGYTF
TGTGCCAGCAGTGAAAGTCTCGGGACAGAGAAATATGGCTACACCTTC
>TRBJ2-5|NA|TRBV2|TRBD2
CASSDWTSGQETQYF
TGTGCCAGCAGTGACTGGACTAGCGGCCAAGAGACCCAGTACTTC
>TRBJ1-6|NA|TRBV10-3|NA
CAISENGRPLHF
TGTGCCATCAGTGAGAATGGGCGACCCCTCCACTTT
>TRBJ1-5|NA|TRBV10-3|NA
CAISGIQSNQPQHF
TGTGCCATCAGTGGGATACAGAGCAATCAGCCCCAGCATTTT
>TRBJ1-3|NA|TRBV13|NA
CASSSNRARGNTIYF
TGTGCCAGCAGCTCCAACAGGGCTCGGGGAAACACCATATATTTT
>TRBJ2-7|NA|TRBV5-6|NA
CASSPWVASYEQYF
TGTGCCAGCAGCCCTTGGGTAGCCTCCTACGAGCAGTACTTC
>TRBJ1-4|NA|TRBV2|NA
CASKIPGQLATNEKLFF
TGTGCCAGCAAAATTCCCGGACAGCTAGCAACTAATGAAAAACTGTTTTTT
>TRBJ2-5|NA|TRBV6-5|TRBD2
CASRISGGARETQYF
TGTGCCAGCAGAATTAGCGGGGGGGCCAGAGAGACCCAGTACTTC
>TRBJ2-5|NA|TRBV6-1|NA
CASSSNAGKTQYF
TGTGCCAGCAGTTCAAACGCGGGGAAGACCCAGTACTTC
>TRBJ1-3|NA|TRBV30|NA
CAWSAAIRNTIYF
TGTGCCTGGAGTGCAGCGATTAGAAACACCATATATTTT
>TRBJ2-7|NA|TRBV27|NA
CASSQLGKVRGVGEQYF
TGTGCCAGCAGTCAACTCGGGAAGGTCAGGGGGGTAGGCGAGCAGTACTTC
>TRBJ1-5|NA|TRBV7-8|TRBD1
CASSFLTGTGRGPQHF
TGTGCCAGCAGCTTCCTAACCGGGACAGGGAGGGGGCCCCAGCATTTT
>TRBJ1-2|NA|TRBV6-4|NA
CASSEDSGYGYTF
TGTGCCAGCAGTGAAGACAGTGGCTATGGCTACACCTTC
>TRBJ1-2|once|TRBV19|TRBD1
CASSTQDRVDYGYTF
TGTGCCAGTAGTACCCAGGACAGGGTCGACTATGGCTACACCTTC
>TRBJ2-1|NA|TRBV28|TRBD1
CASSQGQGGTEQFF
TGTGCCAGCAGTCAGGGACAGGGGGGAACTGAGCAGTTCTTC
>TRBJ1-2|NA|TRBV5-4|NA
CASSRWGVLYGYTF
TGTGCCAGCAGCCGCTGGGGGGTCCTCTATGGCTACACCTTC
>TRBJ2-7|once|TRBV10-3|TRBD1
CAISAPDRSYEQYF
TGTGCCATCAGTGCCCCGGACAGGTCCTACGAGCAGTACTTC
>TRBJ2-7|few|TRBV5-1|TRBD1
CASSLARQGTYEQYF
TGCGCCAGCAGCTTGGCCCGACAGGGAACCTACGAGCAGTACTTC
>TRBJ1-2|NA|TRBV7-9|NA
CASSLKAGAYGYTF
TGTGCCAGCAGCTTAAAAGCGGGGGCTTATGGCTACACCTTC
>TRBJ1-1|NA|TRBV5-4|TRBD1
CASSLGRTGVGNTEAFF
TGTGCCAGCAGCTTGGGACGGACAGGGGTAGGGAACACTGAAGCTTTCTTT
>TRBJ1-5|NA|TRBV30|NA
CAWSGQSNQPQHF
TGTGCCTGGTCCGGACAGAGCAATCAGCCCCAGCATTTT
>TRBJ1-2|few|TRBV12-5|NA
CASGLGSVYGYTF
TGTGCTAGTGGTTTGGGTAGCGTCTATGGCTACACCTTC
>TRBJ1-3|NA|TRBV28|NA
CASSSLGEGDTIYF
TGTGCCAGCAGTTCCTTAGGGGAGGGTGACACCATATATTTT
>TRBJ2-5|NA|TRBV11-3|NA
CASGGGGIGKTQYF
TGTGCCAGCGGGGGAGGGGGGATAGGGAAGACCCAGTACTTC
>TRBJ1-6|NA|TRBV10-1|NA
CASSELADNSPLHF
TGCGCCAGCAGTGAATTAGCGGATAATTCACCCCTCCACTTT
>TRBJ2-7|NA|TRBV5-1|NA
CASRVDSSYEQYF
TGCGCCAGCAGGGTCGATAGCTCCTACGAGCAGTACTTC
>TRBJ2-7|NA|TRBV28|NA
CASSFGRRYEQYF
TGTGCCAGCAGTTTCGGCAGGCGCTACGAGCAGTACTTC
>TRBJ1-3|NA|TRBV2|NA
CASSDRPEPSRNTIYF
TGTGCCAGCAGTGACCGGCCGGAACCGTCCAGGAACACCATATATTTT
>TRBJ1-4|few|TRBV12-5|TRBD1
CASGSGTGYEKLFF
TGTGCTAGTGGTAGCGGGACAGGGTATGAAAAACTGTTTTTT
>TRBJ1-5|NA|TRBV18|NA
CASSPQDSSGSNQPQHF
TGTGCCAGCTCACCACAGGACAGCTCGGGATCTAATCAGCCCCAGCATTTT
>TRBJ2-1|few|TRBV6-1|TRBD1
CASRPGQGYNEQFF
TGTGCCAGCAGGCCGGGACAGGGGTACAATGAGCAGTTCTTC
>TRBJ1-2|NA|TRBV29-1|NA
CSVDGRNYGYTF
TGCAGCGTTGACGGCAGGAACTATGGCTACACCTTC
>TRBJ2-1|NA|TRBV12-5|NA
CASGFHGGEQFF
TGTGCTAGTGGTTTCCACGGGGGTGAGCAGTTCTTC
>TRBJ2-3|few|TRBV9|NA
CASSVRTGEGTDTQYF
TGTGCCAGCAGCGTACGAACAGGGGAGGGCACAGATACGCAGTATTTT
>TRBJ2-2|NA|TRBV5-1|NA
CASSLMSDTGELFF
TGCGCCAGCAGCTTGATGTCAGATACCGGGGAGCTGTTTTTT
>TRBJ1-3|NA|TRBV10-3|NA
CAATGQPGFSGNTIYF
TGTGCCGCTACTGGACAGCCAGGTTTCTCTGGAAACACCATATATTTT